This TCR beta chain was observed in a study of T cell responses to AZD1222 COVID-19 vaccine. Assay used: immunoSEQ multiplex PCR; TCRdb lists only in-frame clones, some missing. The sample has 150,000 to 200,000 clones, around 91% seen once. The length of the CDR3 is 17 residues. The ends lost 0 bases at V and 2 bases at J; junction bases unmatched: 7. Germline assignment: CDR1 SGDLS and CDR2 YYNGEE. The receptor was derived from an adult in good health. This specimen was peripheral blood, taken on day 0 of AZD1222 vaccination. The gene calls are TRBV9 and TRBJ2-1; TRBD2 agrees at 8 bases. The CDR3 DNA follows: TGTGCCAGCAGCGTAGGATTCGACGGGGGGGCCTACAATGAGCAGTTCTTC. Protein sequence: CASSVGFDGGAYNEQFF.